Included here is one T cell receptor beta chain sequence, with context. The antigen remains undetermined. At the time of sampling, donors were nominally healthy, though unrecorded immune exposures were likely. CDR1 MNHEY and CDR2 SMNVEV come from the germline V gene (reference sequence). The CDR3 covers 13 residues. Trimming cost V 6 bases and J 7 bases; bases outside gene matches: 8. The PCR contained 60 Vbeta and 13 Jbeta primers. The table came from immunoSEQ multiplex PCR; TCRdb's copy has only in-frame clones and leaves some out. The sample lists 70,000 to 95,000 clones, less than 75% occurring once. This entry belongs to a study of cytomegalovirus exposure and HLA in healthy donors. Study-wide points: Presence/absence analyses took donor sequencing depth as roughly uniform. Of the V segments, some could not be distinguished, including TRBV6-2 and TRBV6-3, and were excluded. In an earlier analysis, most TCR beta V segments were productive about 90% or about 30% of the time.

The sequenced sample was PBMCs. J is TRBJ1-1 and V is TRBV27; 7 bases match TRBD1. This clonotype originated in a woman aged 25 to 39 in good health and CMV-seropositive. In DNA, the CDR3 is TGTGCCAGCAGGCAGGGACAGAGTTTTGAAGCTTTCTTT. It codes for CASRQGQSFEAFF.